The subject of this entry is one T cell receptor (beta chain). The data belong to a study of blood T cell repertoires in COVID-19. Overall study: The United States, Italy and Spain supplied acute and convalescent COVID-19 samples. T cells, B-cell-depleted T cells, or PBMCs provided the cDNA or gDNA that served as material.

Original analysis: Amplified reference gene primers provided the basis for estimating nucleated cell counts. TCRdb's copy holds only in-frame clones and misses some; the assay was immunoSEQ multiplex PCR. The V and J calls and clone size were taken over from that table, and D and trimming were inferred from the DNA. The sample lists roughly 220,000 clones; under 90% were seen once. Trimming took 5 bases from V and 0 from J; bases not matched to a gene: 9. The CDR3 consists of 17 residues. Per the germline V gene, CDR1 is SGHTS and CDR2 is YDEGEE. This sequence originates from a man aged 25 to 45 with active or convalescent COVID-19. The sample taken for sequencing was peripheral blood. The chain employs TRBV5-8 and TRBJ2-3; 10 bases are a match to TRBD2. The CDR3 region is CASSRVELAGSTDTQYF. In nucleotides, the CDR3 is TGTGCCAGCAGTCGCGTCGAACTAGCGGGGAGCACAGATACGCAGTATTTT.